This note documents a single TCR beta chain sequence. Its specificity is not known. CDR1 is LGHNA and CDR2 is YSLEER in the germline V gene. This CDR3 region has 14 residues. The V end was cut by 4 bases, the J end by 0 bases, with 9 bases between. The sample is drawn from a study of cytomegalovirus exposure and HLA in healthy donors. This PCR relied on a set of 60 Vbeta primers and 13 Jbeta primers. Under the authors' procedure: Later, an analysis found about 77 million unique TCR beta chains, and about 10 million of these were shared. Libraries were prepared by immunoSEQ multiplex PCR; TCRdb keeps only in-frame clonotypes and omits some of them. V, J and clone size are those of that table, while D and trimming were read from the DNA. The top ten hold 4.5% to 7.5% of the sample, which has under 200,000 clones, nearly 80% seen once. Points from the study as a whole: Accurate prediction of most subjects' HLA-A and HLA-B alleles from TCR beta sequences was reported. Later findings reportedly placed an Asian-associated ancestry cluster below the approximately 670-donor mean for N-insertions. Available immune exposure information covered CMV serostatus only.

This clonotype originated in a woman younger than 45 in good health and CMV-seropositive. The rearrangement uses TRBV4-3 and TRBJ1-1; D possibly corresponds to TRBD1 (5 bases). The sample comprised PBMCs. CDR3 residues: CASSPQVLNTEAFF. Here the CDR3 DNA reads TGCGCCAGCAGCCCACAGGTTTTGAACACTGAAGCTTTCTTT.